The source of this T cell receptor beta chain is a study of STAT5B mutations in CD4+ large granular lymphocyte leukemia. TCRdb keeps only in-frame clones here, not all; method: immunoSEQ multiplex PCR. The sample lists some 38,000 clones, approximately 85% occurring once. This clone was recorded only once. The CDR3 loop spans 12 amino acids. The V gene's germline CDR1 is SGHNT and CDR2 YYREEE (reference sequence). V was pared by 0 bases and J by 4 bases, with 4 bases between. What was sequenced was CD4+ T cells from blood buffy coats. This sequence joins TRBV5-4 and TRBJ1-2; D gene uncertain. The origin of this receptor is a human donor in good health. This CDR3 reads CASSLDGYGYTF. Here the CDR3 DNA reads TGTGCCAGCAGCTTGGACGGCTATGGCTACACCTTC.